These 5 T cell receptor beta chains originate from one sample sequenced in a study of T cell responses to AZD1222 COVID-19 vaccine. Profiling relied on immunoSEQ multiplex PCR, and the TCRdb table lists in-frame clones only, not all of them. There are around 140,000 clones in the sample; almost 85% occur only once, and about 7.9% lies in the top ten. Sequenced material: peripheral blood, taken 28 days after the second dose of the MenACWY control vaccine. The source is an adult who received the MenACWY meningococcal vaccine as a control.

The V gene is TRBV6-1, the J gene TRBJ1-5; D is perhaps TRBD1 (6 bases). CDR3 length equals 14 residues. V was pared by 3 bases and J by 4 bases, with 10 bases between. Germline V gene sequence: CDR1 MNHNS, CDR2 SASEGT. The CDR3 sequence is CASSEYTGNQPQHF. The CDR3 region has the DNA TGTGCCAGCAGTGAGTATACAGGGAATCAGCCCCAGCATTTT.

The CDR3: CASSSRIFGNQPQHF. The CDR3 DNA follows: TGTGCCAGTAGTAGCAGAATTTTTGGCAATCAGCCCCAGCATTTT. V and J are TRBV19 and TRBJ1-5; no firm D call. This CDR3 contains 15 residues. CDR1 is LNHDA and CDR2 is SQIVND in the germline V gene (reference sequence). Trimming removed 4 bases at V and 2 bases at J, with 12 bases between. The full variable domain, with the rest looked up from reference TRBV19 and TRBJ1-5, is DGGITQSPKYLFRKEGQNVTLSCEQNLNHDAMYWYRQDPGQGLRLIYYSQIVNDFQKGDIAEGYSVSREKKESFPLTVTSAQKNPTAFYLCASSSRIFGNQPQHFGDGTRLSIL.

J is TRBJ1-4 and V is TRBV18; TRBD1 matches at 7 bases. V lost 1 base and J lost 1; bases outside the gene matches: 9. The CDR3 runs to 18 residues. Germline assignment: CDR1 KGHSH and CDR2 LQKENI. CDR3 in DNA: TGTGCCAGCTCACCACTGCCTAGGGGGCTTGGAACTAATGAAAAACTGTTTTTT. This translates into CASSPLPRGLGTNEKLFF.

V and J are TRBV7-2 and TRBJ2-7, with no clear D. The length of the CDR3 is 13 residues. CDR1 SGHTA and CDR2 FQGNSA come from the germline V gene. Trimming pared 7 bases from V and 2 bases from J, leaving 12 bases between. Written as DNA, the CDR3 is TGTGCCAGCACCTTGGGCAGCACCTACGAGCAGTACTTC. Its translation is CASTLGSTYEQYF.

This clone showed up just a few times. The chain carries TRBV30 and TRBJ2-7; D uncertain. The V gene's germline CDR1 is GTSNPN and CDR2 SVGIG (reference sequence). This CDR3 is 11 amino acids long. The germline V and J ends were trimmed by 2 bases and 1 base, with 3 bases remaining between them. CDR3 protein: CAWSLSYEQYF. CDR3 coding DNA: TGTGCCTGGAGTCTGTCCTACGAGCAGTACTTC.